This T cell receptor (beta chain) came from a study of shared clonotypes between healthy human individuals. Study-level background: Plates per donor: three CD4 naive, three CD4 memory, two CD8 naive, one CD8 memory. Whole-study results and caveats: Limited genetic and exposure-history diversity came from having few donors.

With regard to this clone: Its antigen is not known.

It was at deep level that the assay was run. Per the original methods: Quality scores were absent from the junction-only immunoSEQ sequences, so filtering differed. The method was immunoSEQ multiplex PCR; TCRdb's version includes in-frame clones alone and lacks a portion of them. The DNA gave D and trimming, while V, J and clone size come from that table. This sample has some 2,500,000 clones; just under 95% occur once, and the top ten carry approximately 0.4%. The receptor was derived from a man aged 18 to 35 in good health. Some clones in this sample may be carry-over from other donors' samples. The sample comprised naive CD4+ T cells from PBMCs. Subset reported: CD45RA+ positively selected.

CDR3 residues: CASSYFEGMGELFF. The CDR3, as DNA: TGTGCCAGCAGCTATTTCGAGGGAATGGGGGAGCTGTTTTTT. This chain links TRBV7-9 with TRBJ2-2; possibly TRBD2 for D (5 bases). The CDR3 contains 14 residues. V dropped 4 bases and J dropped 8 bases, with 14 bases sitting between them. Germline V lookup: CDR1 SEHNR, CDR2 FQNEAQ (reference sequence).